A selection of T cell receptor beta chains follows, all from one sample in a study of blood T cell repertoires in COVID-19. Some clones are missing from TCRdb's copy, which holds only in-frame ones; the method was immunoSEQ multiplex PCR. The profile shows a few hundred thousand clones, roughly 86% of them singletons. Sequencing was done on a sample of PBMCs or T cells enriched from blood (not recorded which). The receptors were gathered from a woman aged 25 to 39 who had recovered from COVID-19. Both conserved end residues are part of each CDR3. Each record gives: J gene, clone size, V gene, D gene, CDR3 DNA, CDR3 protein. D genes are given only for firm matches. Clone sizes are given selectively: once, few, many, or a class where the clone is expanded.

>TRBJ1-3|NA|TRBV10-2|NA
TGCGCCAGCAGGCAGACAGGTGGAGGTGGAAACACCATATATTTT
CASRQTGGGGNTIYF
>TRBJ1-1|NA|TRBV12-3/TRBV12-4|NA
TGTGCCAGCAGTTTAGGGGGCTTTGCTGAAGCTTTCTTT
CASSLGGFAEAFF
>TRBJ1-4|NA|TRBV12-3/TRBV12-4|NA
TGTGCCAGCAGTTTTCCAGGAAATGAAAAACTGTTTTTT
CASSFPGNEKLFF
>TRBJ1-2|NA|TRBV25-1|NA
TGTGCCAGTAATAAGGGAGCAGGATATGGCTACACCTTC
CASNKGAGYGYTF
>TRBJ1-3|NA|TRBV27|TRBD1
TGTGCCAGCAAGGAGGGGGCGCTTGGAAACACCATATATTTT
CASKEGALGNTIYF
>TRBJ2-5|NA|TRBV18|NA
TGTGCCAGCTCACCAAATCTTGAGAGCGGCGAGACCCAGTACTTC
CASSPNLESGETQYF
>TRBJ2-1|once|TRBV6-6|TRBD1
TGTGCCAGCAGTCAGATGCCCCCCGCGGGACAGGGGTACAATGAGCAGTTCTTC
CASSQMPPAGQGYNEQFF
>TRBJ2-7|NA|TRBV6-2/TRBV6-3|TRBD2
TGTGCCAGCAGCTCGAATGACGGGACTAGACAAGCCTACGAGCAGTACTTC
CASSSNDGTRQAYEQYF
>TRBJ2-7|NA|TRBV29-1|TRBD2
TGCAGCGTTGAAGTGATATTGGCTAGCGGGTCCTACGAGCAGTACTTC
CSVEVILASGSYEQYF
>TRBJ1-5|NA|TRBV4-1|NA
TGCGCCAGCAGCCAAGATGGGGGGGAGTCGGGTCAGCCCCAGCATTTT
CASSQDGGESGQPQHF
>TRBJ2-5|NA|TRBV12-3/TRBV12-4|NA
TGTGCCAGCAGTTTATCAGGGATGGAGACCCAGTACTTC
CASSLSGMETQYF
>TRBJ1-1|NA|TRBV27|NA
TGTGCCAGCTCCCCAGGGATGAACACTGAAGCTTTCTTT
CASSPGMNTEAFF
>TRBJ2-1|once|TRBV9|TRBD2
TGTGCCAGCAGCGTAGTAGCGGGGCGGACCTACAATGAGCAGTTCTTC
CASSVVAGRTYNEQFF
>TRBJ2-7|NA|TRBV29-1|NA
TGCAGCGTTAGAGGCCAACTCTACGAGCAGTACTTC
CSVRGQLYEQYF
>TRBJ2-2|NA|TRBV5-1|NA
TGCGCCAGTCAGGGGAGCGGCACCGACACCGGGGAGCTGTTTTTT
CASQGSGTDTGELFF
>TRBJ1-2|NA|TRBV28|NA
TGTGCCAGCAATCACAGGGATAGGTATGGCTACACCTTC
CASNHRDRYGYTF
>TRBJ1-5|NA|TRBV7-9|TRBD1
TGTGCCAGCAGCAACCTAGGGACAGGGGGCGGCCAGCCCCAGCATTTT
CASSNLGTGGGQPQHF
>TRBJ1-1|NA|TRBV7-2|NA
TGTGCCAGCAGCTTAGTTCGGGGGGCCGAAGCTTTCTTT
CASSLVRGAEAFF
>TRBJ2-3|NA|TRBV10-3|NA
TGTGCCGCGACTAGTGGCGGGGCGGTGTATTTT
CAATSGGAVYF
>TRBJ2-1|NA|TRBV7-2|TRBD2
TGTGCCAGCAGCTTAGTTGGGACTACCGAAAATGAGCAGTTCTTC
CASSLVGTTENEQFF
>TRBJ1-5|NA|TRBV28|NA
TGTGCCAGCAGTTTCGACTTCAATCAGCCCCAGCATTTT
CASSFDFNQPQHF
>TRBJ2-1|NA|TRBV5-8|TRBD1
TGTGCCAGCAGCTTGGGGACAGGGGGGTCCTACAATGAGCAGTTCTTC
CASSLGTGGSYNEQFF
>TRBJ2-1|NA|TRBV10-3|TRBD2
TGTGCCATCAGTGAGGGGGGGAGCGGGATATTAGGCAATGAGCAGTTCTTC
CAISEGGSGILGNEQFF
>TRBJ2-5|once|TRBV5-1|TRBD2
TGCGCCAGCAGTCCGGGGACTAGCGGACAAGAGACCCAGTACTTC
CASSPGTSGQETQYF
>TRBJ1-5|NA|TRBV21-1|NA
TGTGCCAGCAGCCCGGGGACAGACCTTAGCAATCAGCCCCAGCATTTT
CASSPGTDLSNQPQHF
>TRBJ1-6|NA|TRBV27|NA
TGTGCCAGCAGTTTCTTCTCCTATAATTCACCCCTCCACTTT
CASSFFSYNSPLHF
>TRBJ2-2|NA|TRBV19|TRBD2
TGTGCCAGTACCACTAGCGGGAGGTTCTCCGGGGAGCTGTTTTTT
CASTTSGRFSGELFF
>TRBJ1-6|NA|TRBV30|NA
TGTGCCTGGAGTGGACAGGAGAATTCACCCCTCCACTTT
CAWSGQENSPLHF
>TRBJ1-1|NA|TRBV29-1|TRBD1
TGCAGCGTTTCCATACGGGACAGAGCTTTCTTT
CSVSIRDRAFF
>TRBJ1-3|NA|TRBV5-5|NA
TGTGCCAGCACCATAAATCCGACGGGGTTTGAAAACACCATATATTTT
CASTINPTGFENTIYF
>TRBJ2-7|NA|TRBV7-8|NA
TGTGCCCTCGGCCAGGGGAACGAGCAGTACTTC
CALGQGNEQYF
>TRBJ1-5|NA|TRBV10-3|NA
TGTGCCATCAATCAGGGGCCAGATAGCAATCAGCCCCAGCATTTT
CAINQGPDSNQPQHF
>TRBJ2-7|NA|TRBV14|NA
TGTGCCAGCAGCCAAGTCAACGAGCAGTACTTC
CASSQVNEQYF